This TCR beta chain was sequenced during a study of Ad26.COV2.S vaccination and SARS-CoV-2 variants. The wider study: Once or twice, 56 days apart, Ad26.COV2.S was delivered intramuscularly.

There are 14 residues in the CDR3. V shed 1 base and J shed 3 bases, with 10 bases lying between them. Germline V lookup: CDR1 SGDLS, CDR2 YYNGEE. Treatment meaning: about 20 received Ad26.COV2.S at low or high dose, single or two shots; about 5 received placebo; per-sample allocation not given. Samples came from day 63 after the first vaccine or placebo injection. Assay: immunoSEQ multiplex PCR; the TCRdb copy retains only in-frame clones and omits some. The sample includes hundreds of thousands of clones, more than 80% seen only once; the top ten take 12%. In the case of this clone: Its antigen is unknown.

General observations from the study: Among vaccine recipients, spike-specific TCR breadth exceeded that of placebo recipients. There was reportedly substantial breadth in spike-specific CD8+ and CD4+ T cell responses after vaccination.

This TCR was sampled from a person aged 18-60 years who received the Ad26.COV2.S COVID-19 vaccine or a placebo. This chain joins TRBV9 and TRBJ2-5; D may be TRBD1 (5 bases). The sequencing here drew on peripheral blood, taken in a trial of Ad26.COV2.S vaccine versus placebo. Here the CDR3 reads CASSVHDRKETQYF. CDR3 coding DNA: TGTGCCAGCAGCGTACACGACAGAAAAGAGACCCAGTACTTC.